This T cell receptor (beta chain) stems from a study of cytomegalovirus exposure and HLA in healthy donors. Overall study context: Ancestry clustering placed around four fifths of 300 to 400 genotyped donors in the Caucasian-associated cluster.

The primer mix had 60 Vbeta and 13 Jbeta primers. Libraries were prepared by immunoSEQ multiplex PCR; TCRdb keeps only in-frame clonotypes and omits some of them. The sample holds approximately 90,000 clones, around 70% seen once. This clone was seen once. Antigen unknown. Study conclusions and caveats: Reported results showed that the classifier diagnosed cytomegalovirus status with high specificity and sensitivity. As a later analysis revealed, the rate of TCR association differed by HLA locus, with DRB1 most and HLA-C fewest. A later analysis associated 15,000 to 20,000 TCR beta sequences with HLA alleles at a 0.05 false discovery rate.

In germline, CDR1 is LGHNA, CDR2 YSLEER. This CDR3 is built from 16 residues. With 0 bases removed from V and 9 bases from J, the gap between germline ends came to 21 bases. V is TRBV4-3 and J is TRBJ2-7; D possibly corresponds to TRBD2 (6 bases). Sequencing was carried out using PBMCs. The clonotype was recovered from a woman aged 50 to 60 in good health and CMV-seropositive. The CDR3 bases are TGCGCCAGCAGCCAAGAAAGCGGCGGGACTTCCCGGGCGCAGTACTTC. Amino acids: CASSQESGGTSRAQYF.